These 16 T cell receptor beta chains were sequenced from one sample in a study of T cell changes during pregnancy in multiple sclerosis. Sequencing was performed with immunoSEQ multiplex PCR; in TCRdb, only in-frame clones are kept and a portion is missing. The sample lists roughly 93,000 clones; approximately 90% were seen once. This specimen was peripheral blood, taken before pregnancy. All receptors come from a female donor with multiple sclerosis, enrolled in a pregnancy study.

The rearrangement links TRBV12-5 to TRBJ2-4; a possible D gene is TRBD1 (7 bases). The CDR3 is made up of 16 amino acids. V lost 5 bases and J lost 0, with 14 bases in between. Germline CDR1 LGHNT, CDR2 FRNRAP. The CDR3 here is CASGQYRGLAKNIQYF. Here the CDR3 DNA reads TGTGCTAGTGGTCAGTACAGGGGACTAGCCAAAAACATTCAGTACTTC.

In its sample, this clone was seen once. This chain joins TRBV6-5 and TRBJ2-1; 8 bases align to TRBD1. V gave up 2 bases and J gave up 3 bases; unmatched junction bases: 3. The CDR3 contains 15 residues. The V gene's germline CDR1 is MNHEY and CDR2 SVGAGI. The CDR3 bases are TGTGCCAGCAGTTACGGACAGGGCGACTACAATGAGCAGTTCTTC. It codes for CASSYGQGDYNEQFF.

The chain carries TRBV6-1 and TRBJ1-1; D not certain. V was shortened by 4 bases and J by 3 bases, with 9 bases between the two germline ends. The CDR3 totals 13 residues. CDR1 is MNHNS and CDR2 is SASEGT in the germline V gene. The CDR3 DNA is TGTGCCAGCAGTGGGACTTGGGACACTGAAGCTTTCTTT. It specifies CASSGTWDTEAFF.

V and J are TRBV29-1 and TRBJ1-2, with D unresolved. Germline V gene data show CDR1 as SQVTM and CDR2 as ANQGSEA. Trimming pared 0 bases from V and 8 bases from J, leaving 13 bases between. The CDR3 length is 13 residues. This chain's CDR3 is CSVEDRPKEGYTF. Written as DNA, the CDR3 is TGCAGCGTTGAAGACCGCCCTAAGGAGGGCTACACCTTC.

For the CDR3, the DNA is TGTGCCAGTAGCAGGGACAGGGGGCGCAGTTCACCCCTCCACTTT. It encodes CASSRDRGRSSPLHF. The J gene is TRBJ1-6, the V gene TRBV19, with 12 bases matching TRBD1. The J segment lost 9 bases and the V segment lost 6 bases, leaving 6 bases of the junction unmatched. Germline V CDR1 and CDR2: LNHDA, SQIVND (reference sequence). CDR3 length equals 15 residues.

The chain links TRBV28 to TRBJ2-7; 8 nucleotides align to TRBD1. The germline CDR1 and CDR2 sequences are MDHEN and SYDVKM. V gave up 5 bases and J gave up 4 bases; unmatched junction bases: 7. The CDR3 has 14 residues. CDR3 DNA sequence: TGTGCCAGCAGTCTGGACAGGGTTCGGTACGAGCAGTACTTC. Translating it yields CASSLDRVRYEQYF.

V and J are TRBV29-1 and TRBJ2-1; 7 nucleotides align to TRBD2. The length of the CDR3 is 14 residues. V shed 6 bases and J 0 bases; nucleotides not matched to a gene: 5. CDR1 is SQVTM and CDR2 is ANQGSEA in the germline V gene. The CDR3 coding sequence is TGCAGCGTCCTATCGGGGGGCTCCTACAATGAGCAGTTCTTC. Translating gives CSVLSGGSYNEQFF.

In this sample, this clone turned up once. DNA of the CDR3: TGCGCCAGCAGCCAAGAGGTAGGGACAAGGAACACTGAAGCTTTCTTT. This gives the protein CASSQEVGTRNTEAFF. The V call is TRBV4-1, the J call TRBJ1-1; D may be TRBD1 (6 bases). Germline V gene lookup returns CDR1 MGHRA and CDR2 YSYEKL. V dropped 0 bases and J dropped 1 base, with 12 bases sitting between them. This CDR3 is 16 amino acids long.

This clone appeared once. The chain combines TRBV4-3 with TRBJ2-2, with D possibly being TRBD1 (5 bases). V lost 5 bases and J 5 bases, leaving 15 bases between the germline ends. CDR1 is LGHNA and CDR2 is YSLEER in the germline V gene. The CDR3 is 15 amino acids. The CDR3 region has the DNA TGCGCCAGCAGCAAGCGATCACAGGAAACCGGGGAGCTGTTTTTT. Translation: CASSKRSQETGELFF.

The chain employs TRBV7-2 and TRBJ2-2, with D possibly being TRBD2 (5 bases). The CDR3 is made up of 14 amino acids. V lost 4 bases to trimming and J lost 0 bases, with 6 bases between them. Germline V gives CDR1 SGHTA, CDR2 FQGNSA. This CDR3 is CASSSLANTGELFF. CDR3 coding DNA: TGTGCCAGCAGCTCACTAGCGAACACCGGGGAGCTGTTTTTT.

The gene calls are TRBV7-2 and TRBJ2-7; D call uncertain. The CDR3 runs 13 residues. Germline V CDR1 and CDR2: SGHTA, FQGNSA. V was trimmed by 3 bases and J by 4 bases, leaving 10 bases between them. The CDR3, as DNA: TGTGCCAGCAGCTTTACGTACTCTTACGAGCAGTACTTC. This translates into CASSFTYSYEQYF.

V gene TRBV7-9 combines with J gene TRBJ2-1; 9 positions match TRBD2. This CDR3 contains 16 residues. Germline-derived CDR1 and CDR2 are SEHNR and FQNEAQ (reference sequence). With 4 bases clipped from V and 3 bases from J, the junction kept 7 bases outside the gene matches. CDR3 in DNA: TGTGCCAGCAGCTCCGTAGCGGGGGCCTTCTACAATGAGCAGTTCTTC. This codes for CASSSVAGAFYNEQFF.

The chain combines TRBV5-4 with TRBJ2-7; 9 nucleotides match TRBD1. The CDR3 covers 14 residues. The J segment lost 4 bases and the V segment lost 4 bases, leaving 6 bases of the junction unmatched. The V gene's germline CDR1 is SGHNT and CDR2 YYREEE (reference sequence). In nucleotides, the CDR3 is TGTGCCAGCAGCGTGGGACAGGGACGTTACGAGCAGTACTTC. It translates to CASSVGQGRYEQYF.

The sample holds one count of this clone. This sequence joins TRBV2 and TRBJ1-5, with 9 bases that match TRBD1. This CDR3 has 15 residues. Trimming at V came to 5 bases and at J to 4 bases, leaving 6 bases not matched to a gene. Germline-derived CDR1 and CDR2 are SNHLY and FYNNEI. Written as DNA, the CDR3 is TGTGCCAGCAGTTCTGACAGGGGGAAGAATCAGCCCCAGCATTTT. The encoded protein is CASSSDRGKNQPQHF.

CDR3 region: CASSFRSREREGLFTGELFF. CDR3 coding DNA: TGTGCCAGCAGCTTCAGGTCACGGGAGCGGGAGGGCCTATTCACCGGGGAGCTGTTTTTT. V usage is TRBV5-5 and J usage is TRBJ2-2; 10 nucleotides match TRBD2. CDR1 SGHKS and CDR2 YYEKEE come from the germline V gene (reference sequence). This CDR3 comprises 20 residues. Trimming cost V 2 bases and J 4 bases; bases outside gene matches: 17.

This clone is a singleton in its sample. This chain connects TRBV4-2 to TRBJ2-5; 7 positions match TRBD1. The CDR3 totals 16 residues. Looked up from germline, CDR1 is LGHNA and CDR2 is YNFKEQ. Unmatched junction bases numbered 14, after V lost 5 bases and J lost 5 bases. The DNA for the CDR3 is TGTGCCAGCAGCGCAACCGGGACGGCCAGGGGGGAGACCCAGTACTTC. Amino acid sequence: CASSATGTARGETQYF.